These 27 T cell receptor beta chains originate from one sample sequenced in a study of T cell changes during pregnancy in multiple sclerosis. TCRdb keeps only in-frame clones here, not all; method: immunoSEQ multiplex PCR. This table holds tens of thousands of clones, about 90% found once. The sample was CD4+ T cells from peripheral blood mononuclear cells, taken in the second trimester of pregnancy. These receptors were collected from a female donor in good health, enrolled as a control in a pregnancy study.

The chain joins TRBV5-6 to TRBJ1-1, with D perhaps matching TRBD1 (5 bases). The CDR3 is 14 residues long. Germline CDR1 and CDR2: SGHDT and YYEEEE. Trimming cost V 1 base and J 3 bases, with 10 bases left between them. The DNA for the CDR3 is TGTGCCAGCAGCTTGATGGGGCGCGACACTGAAGCTTTCTTT. Encoded protein: CASSLMGRDTEAFF.

V usage is TRBV6-5 and J usage is TRBJ2-7; 7 positions match TRBD1. The V gene end was trimmed by 0 bases and the J gene end by 5 bases; junction bases not matched to a gene: 10. This CDR3 spans 16 amino acids. From germline, CDR1 is MNHEY and CDR2 SVGAGI. CDR3 sequence: CASSYSTRGHGNEQYF. Here the CDR3 DNA reads TGTGCCAGCAGTTACTCAACTAGGGGGCACGGAAACGAGCAGTACTTC.

This chain joins TRBV19 and TRBJ2-7; D not certain. Germline CDR1 LNHDA, CDR2 SQIVND (reference sequence). The CDR3 covers 15 residues. Deletions cut 3 bases from V and 2 bases from J, with 14 bases between. The CDR3, as DNA: TGTGCCAGTAGTATGGTCACTGCGTCCGCCTACGAGCAGTACTTC. Translating it yields CASSMVTASAYEQYF.

J is TRBJ2-7 and V is TRBV5-1; possibly TRBD1 for D (5 bases). The germline V gene encodes CDR1 SGHRS and CDR2 YFSETQ. CDR3 length: 12 amino acids. With 5 bases removed from V and 3 bases from J, the gap between germline ends came to 9 bases. CDR3 region: CASRQDFYEQYF. The CDR3 DNA is TGCGCCAGCAGACAGGATTTCTACGAGCAGTACTTC.

The sample holds one count of this clone. The chain couples TRBV6-5 to TRBJ2-5; 8 bases are a match to TRBD2. This CDR3 region has 14 residues. The germline CDR1 and CDR2 sequences are MNHEY and SVGAGI. J gave up 6 bases and V 2 bases, and 5 bases lay outside the gene matches. The CDR3 region is CASSYPGGGQTQYF. CDR3 sequence (DNA): TGTGCCAGCAGTTACCCTGGCGGGGGGCAGACCCAGTACTTC.

The chain combines TRBV28 with TRBJ2-7, with 8 bases identical to TRBD1. J lost 3 bases, V lost 5 bases, and 27 bases had no gene match. This CDR3 spans 21 amino acids. Germline loops: CDR1 MDHEN, CDR2 SYDVKM. CDR3 loop: CASSQTPLNRQGSRSIYEQYF. The CDR3 DNA reads TGTGCCAGCAGTCAAACCCCCCTCAATCGACAGGGGTCCCGTTCCATCTACGAGCAGTACTTC. The complete variable domain, with remaining parts taken from reference TRBV28 and TRBJ2-7, reads DVKVTQSSRYLVKRTGEKVFLECVQDMDHENMFWYRQDPGLGLRLIYFSYDVKMKEKGDIPEGYSVSREKKERFSLILESASTNQTSMYLCASSQTPLNRQGSRSIYEQYFGPGTRLTVT.

The J gene is TRBJ1-2, the V gene TRBV7-2; D might be TRBD1 (6 bases). Germline lookup yields CDR1 SGHTA and CDR2 FQGNSA. Trimming left V 1 base short and J 2 bases short, with 11 bases between. This CDR3 has 15 residues. The CDR3 is CASSLEGGQNYGYTF. The CDR3, as DNA: TGTGCCAGCAGCTTAGAGGGCGGACAGAACTATGGCTACACCTTC.

This sequence joins TRBV30 and TRBJ2-3, with D perhaps TRBD1 (5 bases). The CDR3 extends over 13 amino acids. Germline values: CDR1 GTSNPN, CDR2 SVGIG (reference sequence). The germline V and J ends were trimmed by 4 bases and 6 bases, with 14 bases remaining between them. The CDR3 loop is CAWNHRAGDTQYF. The DNA of the CDR3 is TGTGCCTGGAACCACCGGGCAGGGGATACGCAGTATTTT.

The chain carries TRBV18 and TRBJ1-4; D is perhaps TRBD1 (5 bases). The CDR3 has 15 residues. The V end lost 3 bases, the J end lost 3 bases, and 11 bases lay between the germline ends. CDR1 is KGHSH and CDR2 is LQKENI in the germline V gene. The CDR3 region has the DNA TGTGCCAGCTCACCTTTGACAGCATCTAATGAAAAACTGTTTTTT. Amino acids: CASSPLTASNEKLFF.

V and J are TRBV7-8 and TRBJ1-5; D perhaps matches TRBD1 (5 bases). Trimming took off 5 bases at V and 0 bases at J, with 17 bases between the two ends. CDR1 and CDR2 from the germline V gene are SGHVS and FQNEAQ. The CDR3 sequence is 17 residues long. The CDR3 is CASSDRGGMFSNQPQHF. CDR3 DNA: TGTGCCAGCAGCGATAGGGGCGGGATGTTTAGCAATCAGCCCCAGCATTTT.

Only one count was recorded for this clone. The J gene is TRBJ2-1, the V gene TRBV11-2, with a weak D call TRBD1 (6 bases). The V and J ends lost 9 bases and 4 bases respectively, with 16 bases between them. This CDR3 has 14 residues. Germline V gene sequence: CDR1 SGHAT, CDR2 FQNNGV. Here the CDR3 DNA reads TGTGCCAGTTATGGTCCAGGGGCTTACAATGAGCAGTTCTTC. It encodes CASYGPGAYNEQFF.

This clone showed up just once. The chain is built from TRBV6-1 and TRBJ1-4; maybe TRBD1 (6 bases). Trimming removed 7 bases at V and 0 bases at J, with 9 bases between. There are 14 residues in the CDR3. The germline V gene has CDR1 MNHNS and CDR2 SASEGT. The CDR3 region is CASKTGPTNEKLFF. In nucleotides, the CDR3 is TGTGCCAGCAAGACAGGACCAACTAATGAAAAACTGTTTTTT.

The chain links TRBV21-1 to TRBJ2-7; the table's D gene call, TRBD2, was not cross checked with the DNA. TRBV21-1 represents a pseudogene. There are 17 residues in the CDR3. CDR3 DNA sequence: TGTGCCAGCAGCAAAGATGGGACTACCCTGAAACCATACGAGCAGTACTTC. Translating it yields CASSKDGTTLKPYEQYF.

This rearrangement joins TRBV2 to TRBJ2-3; 7 nucleotides match TRBD2. The CDR3 length is 14 residues. The germline CDR1 and CDR2 sequences are SNHLY and FYNNEI. Trimming took 8 bases from V and 4 from J; bases not matched to a gene: 9. The CDR3: CASQFGEGSDTQYF. CDR3 nucleotide sequence: TGTGCCAGCCAATTCGGGGAGGGGTCAGATACGCAGTATTTT. Supplemented by reference TRBV2 and TRBJ2-3, the full variable domain reads EPEVTQTPSHQVTQMGQEVILRCVPISNHLYFYWYRQILGQKVEFLVSFYNNEISEKSEIFDDQFSVERPDGSNFTLKIRSTKLEDSAMYFCASQFGEGSDTQYFGPGTRLTVL.

With respect to this clone: A read error may produce the germline difference seen at one junction end. The chain combines TRBV27 with TRBJ1-5; D might be TRBD1 (6 bases). The CDR3 consists of 13 residues. The germline gives CDR1 MNHEY, CDR2 SMNVEV (reference sequence). The CDR3 protein is CASSYGGNQPQHF. CDR3 coding DNA: TGTGCCAGCAGTTATGGGGGCAATCAGCCCCAACATTTT.

This clone was counted a single time. CDR3 amino acids: CAWRDLSGNSPLHF. CDR3 coding DNA: TGTGCCTGGAGAGATCTGTCAGGGAATTCACCCCTCCACTTT. This chain uses TRBV30 with TRBJ1-6, with a possible D match to TRBD1 (5 bases). The CDR3 covers 14 residues. The germline V gene encodes CDR1 GTSNPN and CDR2 SVGIG (reference sequence). Trimming left V 3 bases short and J 7 bases short, with 13 bases between.

The rearrangement uses TRBV2 and TRBJ2-2, with 9 bases lining up with TRBD2. Germline values: CDR1 SNHLY, CDR2 FYNNEI. The CDR3 length is 14 residues. The V and J ends lost 7 bases and 7 bases, in that order; junction bases with no gene match: 7. As DNA, the CDR3 is TGTGCCAGCAATCAGCGGGGGGAGGTCGGGGAGCTGTTTTTT. Amino acid sequence: CASNQRGEVGELFF.

The chain recombines TRBV1 with TRBJ2-7; TRBD2 was called by the table and not checked on the DNA. TRBV1 is shown as a pseudogene. CDR3 length: 15 amino acids. CDR3 in amino acids: CTSSQAASGIPEQYF. CDR3 DNA sequence: TGCACCAGCAGCCAAGCGGCTAGCGGGATCCCCGAGCAGTACTTC.

V and J are TRBV10-3 and TRBJ2-7, with TRBD1 identical over 10 bases. The germline V gene has CDR1 ENHRY and CDR2 SYGVKD. J was trimmed by 6 bases and V by 5 bases; bases with no gene match: 7. The CDR3 contains 14 residues. The chain's CDR3 is CAISTGQGTGEQYF. The CDR3 DNA follows: TGTGCCATCAGTACGGGACAGGGGACGGGCGAGCAGTACTTC.

This clone is medium-sized by share. This chain joins TRBV4-2 and TRBJ1-1, with a weak D call TRBD1 (6 bases). CDR1 and CDR2 from the germline V gene are LGHNA and YNFKEQ. The V and J ends lost 4 bases and 8 bases respectively, with 8 bases between them. The CDR3 extends over 11 amino acids. The CDR3: CASSRTGEAFF. CDR3 DNA sequence: TGTGCCAGCAGCCGCACAGGGGAAGCTTTCTTT.

This clone occurred once. V is TRBV5-5 and J is TRBJ2-7, with 12 bases fitting TRBD2. The CDR3 has 15 residues. CDR1 is SGHKS and CDR2 is YYEKEE in the germline V gene (reference sequence). The V gene end was trimmed by 4 bases and the J gene end by 4 bases; junction bases not matched to a gene: 6. The CDR3, as DNA: TGTGCCAGCAGCCGACTAGCGGGGGCCGTATACGAGCAGTACTTC. Encoded protein: CASSRLAGAVYEQYF. The full variable domain, its missing parts supplied by reference TRBV5-5 and TRBJ2-7, is DAGVTQSPTHLIKTRGQQVTLRCSPISGHKSVSWYQQVLGQGPQFIFQYYEKEERGRGNFPDRFSARQFPNYSSELNVNALLLGDSALYLCASSRLAGAVYEQYFGPGTRLTVT.

This clone was observed a single time. The V gene is TRBV7-3, the J gene TRBJ2-4, with TRBD2 identical over 11 bases. The junction had 2 bases not matched to a gene; V was cut back by 4 bases and J by 6 bases. Germline V gene data show CDR1 as SGHTA and CDR2 as FQGTGA. The length of the CDR3 is 14 residues. This CDR3 reads CASSSGTSGNIQYF. As DNA, the CDR3 is TGTGCCAGCAGCTCAGGGACTAGCGGAAACATTCAGTACTTC. The full variable domain, completed using reference TRBV7-3 and TRBJ2-4, is GAGVSQTPSNKVTEKGKYVELRCDPISGHTALYWYRQSLGQGPEFLIYFQGTGAADDSGLPNDRFFAVRPEGSVSTLKIQRTERGDSAVYLCASSSGTSGNIQYFGAGTRLSVL.

This clone was observed a single time. V gene TRBV18 combines with J gene TRBJ2-1; 10 nucleotides align to TRBD2. V shed 9 bases and J 0 bases; nucleotides not matched to a gene: 11. CDR1 and CDR2 from the germline V gene are KGHSH and LQKENI. The length of the CDR3 is 17 residues. In DNA, the CDR3 is TGTGCCAGTGTAGGCCTAGCGGGGGAAAGCTCCTACAATGAGCAGTTCTTC. Its translation is CASVGLAGESSYNEQFF.

The genes are TRBV5-6 and TRBJ2-1; D might be TRBD1 (6 bases). CDR3 size: 14 residues. V shed 4 bases and J shed 9 bases, with 17 bases lying between them. Per the germline V gene, CDR1 is SGHDT and CDR2 is YYEEEE. The CDR3 here is CASSTGHLGSEQFF. DNA of the CDR3: TGTGCCAGCAGCACGGGACATTTGGGGAGTGAGCAGTTCTTC.

The genes are TRBV13 and TRBJ2-7, with TRBD2 as a possible D gene (5 bases). This CDR3 is 13 amino acids long. Trimming took off 4 bases at V and 6 bases at J, with 13 bases between the two ends. Germline CDR1 and CDR2: PRHDT and FYEKMQ (reference sequence). In nucleotides, the CDR3 is TGTGCCAGCAGCTCCCGGTCCGAGGGCGAGCAGTACTTC. Translated: CASSSRSEGEQYF.

The rearrangement joins TRBV6-5 to TRBJ1-3; the match to TRBD1 covers 8 bases. The junction had 3 bases not matched to a gene; V was cut back by 8 bases and J by 0 bases. CDR3 length: 14 residues. Germline loops: CDR1 MNHEY, CDR2 SVGAGI. The CDR3 DNA follows: TGTGCCAGCGCCACAGGGGGCTCTGGAAACACCATATATTTT. Residues: CASATGGSGNTIYF.

This clone was seen more than once but under ten times. The chain has TRBV4-1 and TRBJ2-2; 11 bases are shared with TRBD2. The CDR3 has 14 residues. The V gene end was trimmed by 6 bases and the J gene end by 12 bases; junction bases not matched to a gene: 9. Germline V gene lookup returns CDR1 MGHRA and CDR2 YSYEKL. In nucleotides, the CDR3 is TGCGCCAGCAGAGGACTAGCGGGTTCCCGACAGCTGTTTTTT. Translation: CASRGLAGSRQLFF.